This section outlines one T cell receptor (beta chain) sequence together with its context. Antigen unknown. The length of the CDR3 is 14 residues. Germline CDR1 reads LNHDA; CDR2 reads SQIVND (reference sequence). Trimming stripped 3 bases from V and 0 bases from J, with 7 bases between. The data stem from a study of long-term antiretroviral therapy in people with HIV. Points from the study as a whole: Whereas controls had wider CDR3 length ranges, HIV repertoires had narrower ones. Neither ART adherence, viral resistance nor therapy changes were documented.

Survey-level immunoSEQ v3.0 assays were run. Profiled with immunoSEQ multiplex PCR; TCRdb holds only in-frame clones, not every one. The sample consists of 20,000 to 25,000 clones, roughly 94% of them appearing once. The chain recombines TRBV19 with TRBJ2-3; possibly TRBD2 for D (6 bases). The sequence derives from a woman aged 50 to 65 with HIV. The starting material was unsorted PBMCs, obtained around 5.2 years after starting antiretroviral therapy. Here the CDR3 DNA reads TGTGCCAGTAGTATCGGAGGGAGCACAGATACGCAGTATTTT. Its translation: CASSIGGSTDTQYF.